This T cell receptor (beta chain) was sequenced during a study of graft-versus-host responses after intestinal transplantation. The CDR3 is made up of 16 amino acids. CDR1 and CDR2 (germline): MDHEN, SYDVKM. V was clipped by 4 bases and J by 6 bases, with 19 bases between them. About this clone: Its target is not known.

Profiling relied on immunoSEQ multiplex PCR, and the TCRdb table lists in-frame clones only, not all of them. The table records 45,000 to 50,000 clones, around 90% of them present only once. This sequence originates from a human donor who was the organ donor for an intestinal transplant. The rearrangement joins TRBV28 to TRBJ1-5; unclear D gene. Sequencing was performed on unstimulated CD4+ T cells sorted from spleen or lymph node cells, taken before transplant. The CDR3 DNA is TGTGCCAGCAGTTCCCCAAGCACACGAACCCTTCAGCCCCAGCATTTT. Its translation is CASSSPSTRTLQPQHF. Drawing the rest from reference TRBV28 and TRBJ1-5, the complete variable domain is DVKVTQSSRYLVKRTGEKVFLECVQDMDHENMFWYRQDPGLGLRLIYFSYDVKMKEKGDIPEGYSVSREKKERFSLILESASTNQTSMYLCASSSPSTRTLQPQHFGDGTRLSIL.